A single sample gave rise to the 9 T cell receptor beta chains below, sequenced in a study of shared clonotypes between healthy human individuals. Sequenced by immunoSEQ multiplex PCR; TCRdb stores in-frame clones only, minus some. The repertoire holds some 1,400,000 clones, over 95% seen once, with about 1.2% in the top ten. Specimen: naive CD4+ T cells sorted from blood. Stated subset: CD45RA+ positively selected. The receptor set was obtained from a man aged 25-40 years in good health.

J is TRBJ2-1 and V is TRBV28; TRBD2 might be the D (5 bases). Trimming took 9 bases from V and 1 from J, leaving 16 bases between them. CDR3 size: 15 residues. CDR1 and CDR2 (germline): MDHEN, SYDVKM. CDR3 amino acids: CASRAGLYSYNEQFF. The CDR3 DNA reads as TGTGCCAGTAGGGCCGGACTGTATTCCTACAATGAGCAGTTCTTC.

The J gene is TRBJ2-1, the V gene TRBV21-1; TRBD1 is the table's D call and was not checked against the DNA. TRBV21-1 is a recognized pseudogene. This CDR3 is built from 13 residues. The CDR3 DNA sequence: TGTGCCAGCATGGGCCTGACGGACAATGAGCAGTTCTTC. Translation: CASMGLTDNEQFF.

The chain carries TRBV27 and TRBJ2-1, with D perhaps given as TRBD1 or TRBD2 (5 bases each). CDR1 is MNHEY and CDR2 is SMNVEV in the germline V gene (reference sequence). The ends were cut back, 5 bases at V and 7 bases at J, with 21 bases in the middle. The CDR3 extends over 16 amino acids. CDR3 DNA: TGTGCCAGCAGTACTAATCGGACCAGCGAGGGGAATGAGCAGTTCTTC. The encoded protein is CASSTNRTSEGNEQFF.

The chain couples TRBV9 to TRBJ2-1; 9 bases map to TRBD2. The CDR3 spans 15 residues. CDR1 SGDLS and CDR2 YYNGEE come from the germline V gene. J was trimmed by 5 bases and V by 2 bases; bases with no gene match: 5. The CDR3 is CASSVPSGTNNEQFF. The CDR3 DNA reads TGTGCCAGCAGCGTTCCTAGCGGGACCAACAATGAGCAGTTCTTC.

The chain carries TRBV14 and TRBJ1-4, with 11 bases aligning to TRBD1. The CDR3 has 18 amino acids. Trimming cost V 4 bases and J 3 bases; bases outside gene matches: 10. CDR1 and CDR2 from the germline V gene are SGHDN and FVKESK. CDR3 sequence (DNA): TGTGCCAGCAGCCCCGGACAGGGGGCATGGCCAGCTAATGAAAAACTGTTTTTT. Translating gives CASSPGQGAWPANEKLFF.

Notes on this clone: The sample contains more than one DNA sequence encoding this CDR3. The J gene is TRBJ2-7, the V gene TRBV28, with D perhaps given as TRBD1 or TRBD2 (5 bases each). The CDR3 consists of 13 residues. Trimming took off 3 bases at V and 3 bases at J, with 9 bases between the two ends. In germline, CDR1 is MDHEN, CDR2 SYDVKM. The CDR3 reads CASSLGPNYEQYF. The CDR3 DNA reads TGTGCCAGCAGTTTGGGACCGAACTACGAGCAGTACTTC.

The genes are TRBV29-1 and TRBJ2-2; D is perhaps TRBD1 (6 bases). The V end was cut by 6 bases, the J end by 4 bases, with 15 bases between. Germline V CDR1 and CDR2: SQVTM, ANQGSEA. The CDR3 sequence is 14 residues long. The CDR3 coding sequence is TGCAGCGTGCTACAGGGTTCGGGCACCGGGGAGCTGTTTTTT. Amino acids: CSVLQGSGTGELFF.

V gene TRBV5-1 combines with J gene TRBJ2-7; the D is unclear. The CDR3 has 14 amino acids. With 0 bases removed from V and 0 bases from J, the gap between germline ends came to 7 bases. Germline V gene lookup returns CDR1 SGHRS and CDR2 YFSETQ. The CDR3 reads CASSLVPVSYEQYF. The CDR3 coding sequence is TGCGCCAGCAGCTTGGTTCCAGTCTCCTACGAGCAGTACTTC.

CDR3 sequence reads: CASNMIEIGRVASYF. DNA of the CDR3: TGTGCCAGCAACATGATCGAAATAGGGCGGGTCGCCAGCTACTTC. The chain joins TRBV7-9 to TRBJ2-7, with TRBD2 as a possible D gene (5 bases). V dropped 7 bases and J dropped 13 bases, with 29 bases sitting between them. This CDR3 is 15 amino acids long. In germline, CDR1 is SEHNR, CDR2 FQNEAQ (reference sequence).